This T cell receptor beta chain is from a study of blood T cell repertoires in COVID-19. Study details: Italy, Spain and the United States were the sources of the convalescent and acute COVID-19 samples.

V lost 5 bases, J lost 5 bases, and 7 bases lay in between. Germline V CDR1 and CDR2: SGHNT, YENEEA. This CDR3 is 11 amino acids long. Sequencing was performed with immunoSEQ multiplex PCR; in TCRdb, only in-frame clones are kept and a portion is missing. The table has approximately 200,000 clones, about 86% seen once; the top ten hold approximately 2.9%. The sample was peripheral blood. The rearrangement links TRBV11-3 to TRBJ2-7; D ambiguous. The sequence was collected from a woman younger than 45 with active or convalescent COVID-19. The CDR3 sequence is CASSTQDEQYF. CDR3 DNA sequence: TGTGCCAGCAGCACCCAGGACGAGCAGTACTTC.